This is a list of T cell receptor beta chains from one sample in a study of cytomegalovirus exposure and HLA in healthy donors. Generated by immunoSEQ multiplex PCR, the TCRdb table keeps only in-frame clones and is missing some. Among 170,000 or so clones listed, roughly 80% were seen once. The material sequenced was PBMCs. The receptors here all came from a woman aged 50 to 60 in good health and CMV-seropositive. Both conserved end residues are part of each CDR3. The D gene is left open where the match is weak. Rows give clone size only sometimes, using once, few, many, or a class for an expanded clone.

J,V,D,size,CDR3,DNA
TRBJ2-4,TRBV7-3,TRBD1,once,CASSLTTGKRNIQYF,TGTGCCAGCAGCTTGACGACAGGGAAGAGGAACATTCAGTACTTC
TRBJ2-1,TRBV10-3,.,few,CAISESGGVSYNEQFF,TGTGCCATCAGTGAGTCAGGCGGGGTTTCCTACAATGAGCAGTTCTTC
TRBJ2-5,TRBV7-2,.,.,CASSPGLMRETQYF,TGTGCCAGCAGCCCCGGACTCATGAGAGAGACCCAGTACTTC
TRBJ2-3,TRBV6-1,.,few,CASSVTDTQYF,TGTGCCAGCAGTGTAACAGATACGCAGTATTTT
TRBJ1-1,TRBV9,TRBD1,.,CASSPGTGFGNTEAFF,TGTGCCAGCAGCCCAGGGACAGGGTTTGGGAACACTGAAGCTTTCTTT
TRBJ1-2,TRBV7-9,.,.,CSSSVEGRGGYTF,TGTTCCAGCAGCGTGGAAGGCCGGGGGGGCTACACCTTC
TRBJ1-1,TRBV7-9,TRBD1,.,CASSQTGGGNTEAFF,TGTGCCAGCAGCCAGACAGGGGGCGGGAACACTGAAGCTTTCTTT
TRBJ1-1,TRBV29-1,.,.,CSVDGGAHTEAFF,TGCAGCGTTGACGGGGGGGCACACACTGAAGCTTTCTTT
TRBJ2-7,TRBV14,TRBD2,.,CASGQEDRGGAGYEQYF,TGTGCCAGCGGCCAAGAGGACCGGGGGGGGGCCGGGTACGAGCAGTACTTC
TRBJ2-5,TRBV10-3,TRBD2,.,CAISESAGPQETQYF,TGTGCCATCAGTGAGTCAGCGGGACCTCAAGAGACCCAGTACTTC
TRBJ1-3,TRBV9,TRBD1,.,CASSAGGRAGNTIYF,TGTGCCAGCAGCGCAGGGGGCAGGGCTGGAAACACCATATATTTT
TRBJ1-6,TRBV6-1,TRBD1,.,CASSEDGNRGNSPLHF,TGTGCCAGCAGTGAAGACGGGAACAGGGGCAATTCACCCCTCCACTTT
TRBJ2-3,TRBV7-8,TRBD2,.,CASSATGTSPDTQYF,TGTGCCAGCAGCGCGACCGGGACTAGTCCAGATACGCAGTATTTT
TRBJ1-3,TRBV5-4,.,.,CASSLGRGGNTIYF,TGTGCCAGCAGCTTGGGTAGGGGAGGAAACACCATATATTTT
TRBJ2-2,TRBV5-1,TRBD2,few,CASSLAGLAGTGELFF,TGCGCCAGCAGCTTGGCGGGACTAGCGGGAACCGGGGAGCTGTTTTTT
TRBJ1-1,TRBV2,TRBD1,.,CASRGQGGTEAFF,TGTGCCAGCAGGGGACAGGGTGGGACTGAAGCTTTCTTT
TRBJ1-1,TRBV18,.,.,CASSPKFGAGTEAFF,TGTGCCAGCTCACCAAAATTTGGGGCGGGAACTGAAGCTTTCTTT
TRBJ2-1,TRBV9,TRBD2,.,CASSVGGGGGNEQFF,TGTGCCAGCAGCGTAGGAGGCGGGGGGGGGAATGAGCAGTTCTTC
TRBJ1-3,TRBV5-1,TRBD1,few,CASSLAGGQGIISGNTIYF,TGCGCCAGCAGCTTGGCGGGGGGACAGGGGATTATCTCTGGAAACACCATATATTTT
TRBJ1-5,TRBV11-2,.,.,CASSLEAGVTQPQHF,TGTGCCAGCAGCTTAGAGGCAGGGGTTACTCAGCCCCAGCATTTT
TRBJ2-7,TRBV5-1,TRBD2,few,CASSILAGDSYEQYF,TGCGCCAGCAGCATACTAGCGGGGGACTCCTACGAGCAGTACTTC
TRBJ2-2,TRBV4-1,TRBD2,once,CASSRSGAENGELFF,TGCGCCAGCAGCCGGAGCGGGGCCGAGAACGGGGAGCTGTTTTTT
TRBJ2-3,TRBV4-2,TRBD2,once,CASSPTPGGSSTDTQYF,TGTGCCAGCAGCCCAACTCCGGGGGGGAGTAGCACAGATACGCAGTATTTT
TRBJ1-1,TRBV9,TRBD1,.,CASSVSQGENTEAFF,TGTGCCAGCAGCGTATCACAGGGGGAGAACACTGAAGCTTTCTTT
TRBJ2-3,TRBV2,TRBD2,.,CASSESGGGTDTQYF,TGTGCCAGCAGTGAAAGCGGGGGGGGCACAGATACGCAGTATTTT
TRBJ1-2,TRBV5-1,.,.,CASSSRAEGANYGYTF,TGCGCCAGCAGCTCGCGCGCTGAGGGGGCTAACTATGGCTACACCTTC
TRBJ2-5,TRBV5-4,TRBD1,.,CASSPTGTGGIGTQYF,TGTGCCAGCAGCCCTACCGGGACAGGGGGGATTGGGACCCAGTACTTC
TRBJ1-4,TRBV5-1,.,.,CASSLARTDEKLFF,TGCGCCAGCAGCTTGGCCCGGACAGATGAAAAACTGTTTTTT
TRBJ1-6,TRBV4-2,TRBD1,.,CASSQTIRDREISPLHF,TGTGCCAGCAGCCAAACAATCCGGGACAGGGAAATATCACCCCTCCACTTT
TRBJ2-5,TRBV7-6,TRBD1,.,CASSWNRGGETQYF,TGTGCCAGCAGCTGGAACAGGGGTGGGGAGACCCAGTACTTC
TRBJ1-1,TRBV2,TRBD1,.,CASSEDRVTEAFF,TGTGCCAGCAGTGAGGACAGGGTTACTGAAGCTTTCTTT
TRBJ1-4,TRBV5-4,.,few,CASSLRIGEKLFF,TGTGCCAGCAGCTTAAGGATCGGGGAAAAACTGTTTTTT
TRBJ1-2,TRBV13,.,.,CASSRERTATNYGYTF,TGTGCCAGCAGCCGAGAGCGGACAGCTACTAACTATGGCTACACCTTC
TRBJ2-7,TRBV5-1,TRBD1,.,CASSFGGTGNYEQYF,TGCGCCAGCAGCTTCGGAGGGACAGGGAACTACGAGCAGTACTTC
TRBJ1-4,TRBV19,.,.,CASSIQAEKLFF,TGTGCCAGTAGTATTCAGGCGGAAAAACTGTTTTTT
TRBJ2-7,TRBV30,.,.,CAWSRGYSYEQYF,TGTGCCTGGAGCAGGGGATACTCCTACGAGCAGTACTTC
TRBJ2-1,TRBV10-1,.,.,CASSPTSFGEQFF,TGCGCCAGCAGTCCTACTAGTTTTGGTGAGCAGTTCTTC
TRBJ2-1,TRBV6-5,TRBD2,.,CASSHWGGALNEQFF,TGTGCCAGCAGTCATTGGGGGGGAGCTCTAAATGAGCAGTTCTTC
TRBJ2-7,TRBV2,.,.,CASQRGPSYEQYF,TGTGCCAGCCAAAGAGGGCCATCCTACGAGCAGTACTTC
TRBJ1-6,TRBV6-1,.,few,CASSEEGESYNSPLHF,TGTGCCAGCAGTGAAGAGGGGGAATCCTATAATTCACCCCTCCACTTT
TRBJ2-3,TRBV9,TRBD2,.,CASSGPTSGGLRAQYF,TGTGCCAGCAGCGGGCCCACTAGCGGGGGACTCCGAGCGCAGTATTTT
TRBJ2-3,TRBV7-9,TRBD1,.,CASSSTGYTDTQYF,TGTGCCAGCAGCTCGACAGGGTACACAGATACGCAGTATTTT
TRBJ1-5,TRBV5-6,.,.,CASSRGINQPQHF,TGTGCCAGCTCCCGAGGGATCAATCAGCCCCAGCATTTT
TRBJ1-3,TRBV7-9,.,few,CASSPFTGSGNTIYF,TGTGCCAGCAGCCCATTTACCGGCTCTGGAAACACCATATATTTT
TRBJ1-2,TRBV7-2,TRBD1,.,CASSPMRTGYGYTF,TGTGCCAGCAGCCCAATGCGGACAGGCTATGGCTACACCTTC
TRBJ2-6,TRBV7-6,TRBD1,.,CASSLSVSGGFGANVLTF,TGTGCCAGCAGCTTAAGTGTCTCAGGGGGCTTTGGGGCCAACGTCCTGACTTTC
TRBJ1-5,TRBV28,.,.,CASSETGGNQPQHF,TGTGCCAGCAGCGAGACAGGTGGCAATCAGCCCCAGCATTTT
TRBJ1-1,TRBV25-1,.,few,CASSEPTGTDEAFF,TGTGCCAGCAGTGAACCTACAGGGACGGATGAAGCTTTCTTT
TRBJ2-1,TRBV9,.,.,CASSTPEDGSYNEQFF,TGTGCCAGCAGCACCCCCGAGGATGGCTCCTACAATGAGCAGTTCTTC
TRBJ2-7,TRBV6-1,TRBD2,.,CASSAGGLVGEQYF,TGTGCCAGCAGTGCGGGGGGACTAGTAGGCGAGCAGTACTTC
TRBJ2-7,TRBV15,.,.,CATSRDLGEAYEQYF,TGTGCCACCAGCAGAGATCTGGGAGAAGCCTACGAGCAGTACTTC
TRBJ2-1,TRBV2,.,.,CASSVDILTYNEQFF,TGTGCCAGCAGTGTCGACATTCTCACGTACAATGAGCAGTTCTTC
TRBJ1-2,TRBV6-4,.,.,CASSYSGQGGYGYTF,TGTGCCAGCAGTTACTCCGGCCAGGGAGGCTATGGCTACACCTTC
TRBJ2-1,TRBV7-7,.,.,CASSLGLPRPHSYNEQFF,TGTGCTAGCAGCTTAGGATTGCCGAGGCCCCACTCCTACAATGAGCAGTTCTTC
TRBJ2-1,TRBV10-2,TRBD1,.,CASRGQVLAEQFF,TGCGCCAGCAGGGGACAGGTTCTTGCTGAGCAGTTCTTC
TRBJ1-5,TRBV6-1,TRBD1,.,CASSPDRGNQPQHF,TGTGCCAGCAGTCCCGACAGGGGGAATCAGCCCCAGCATTTT
TRBJ1-2,TRBV18,.,.,CASSPGRERANYGYTF,TGTGCCAGCTCACCAGGGAGGGAACGTGCTAACTATGGCTACACCTTC